The 22 T cell receptor beta chains in this list originate from one sample, sequenced in a study of T cell responses to AZD1222 COVID-19 vaccine. Sequenced by immunoSEQ multiplex PCR; TCRdb stores in-frame clones only, minus some. The sample has 140,000 to 150,000 clones, approximately 88% seen once; the top ten hold roughly 15%. The sequencing here drew on peripheral blood, taken on day 0 of AZD1222 vaccination. These receptors all stem from an adult in good health.

This chain uses TRBV11-1 with TRBJ1-6; 7 nucleotides match TRBD1. Germline V gene data show CDR1 as SGHAT and CDR2 as FQDESV (reference sequence). V lost 0 bases, J lost 8 bases, and 4 bases stayed unmatched. The CDR3 runs to 15 residues. This chain's CDR3 is CASSLAGTEDSPLHF. The CDR3 DNA reads TGTGCCAGCAGCTTAGCGGGGACAGAGGATTCACCCCTCCACTTT.

The chain recombines TRBV7-2 with TRBJ1-1; no clear D. Germline lookup yields CDR1 SGHTA and CDR2 FQGNSA. The CDR3 is made up of 13 amino acids. Trimming shortened V by 0 bases and J by 4 bases, and 6 bases separated the two germline ends. CDR3 nucleotide sequence: TGTGCCAGCAGCTTAGCCCCTATCACTGAAGCTTTCTTT. Translating gives CASSLAPITEAFF.

The V and J genes are TRBV7-9 and TRBJ1-2; D is possibly TRBD1 (6 bases). Trimming removed 3 bases from V and 5 bases from J, with 13 bases in between. CDR3 length equals 14 residues. The V gene's germline CDR1 is SEHNR and CDR2 FQNEAQ (reference sequence). The CDR3 loop reads CASSFPGAGYGYTF. The CDR3, as DNA: TGTGCCAGCAGCTTCCCGGGGGCTGGGTATGGCTACACCTTC.

This chain joins TRBV2 and TRBJ1-2; the D is unclear. The CDR3 consists of 13 residues. The V gene's germline CDR1 is SNHLY and CDR2 FYNNEI. V was trimmed by 3 bases and J by 8 bases, leaving 13 bases between them. The CDR3 nucleotides are TGTGCCAGCAGTGAGGGATATTCCCAGGGCTACACCTTC. Amino acid sequence: CASSEGYSQGYTF.

The rearrangement joins TRBV28 to TRBJ2-1; 7 nucleotides match TRBD1. V was pared by 5 bases and J by 4 bases, with 11 bases of the junction left unmatched. The CDR3 spans 16 residues. Germline CDR1 MDHEN, CDR2 SYDVKM. Here the CDR3 DNA reads TGTGCCAGCAGTCCCCTTCGACAGGGAGAGTACAATGAGCAGTTCTTC. This translates into CASSPLRQGEYNEQFF.

The sample holds a few counts of this clone. The J gene is TRBJ1-2, the V gene TRBV1; the table names TRBD1, a call not compared with the DNA. TRBV1 is assigned pseudogene status. This CDR3 spans 11 amino acids. CDR3 coding DNA: TGCACTAACGACAGGGGTTATGGCTACACCTTC. It is translated as CTNDRGYGYTF.

V and J are TRBV6-4 and TRBJ1-1; D might be TRBD1 (6 bases). Germline V gene data show CDR1 as MRHNA and CDR2 as SNTAGT. V lost 6 bases and J lost 8, with 13 bases in between. CDR3 length equals 12 residues. In nucleotides, the CDR3 is TGTGCCAGCAGCTTACAGGGAGTAGAAGCTTTCTTT. This translates into CASSLQGVEAFF.

The rearrangement links TRBV4-1 to TRBJ1-1; D gene unclear. There are 15 residues in the CDR3. Germline assignment: CDR1 MGHRA and CDR2 YSYEKL. Trimming removed 1 base at V and 1 base at J, with 10 bases between. The CDR3 here is CASSQAPWRNTEAFF. The CDR3 nucleotides are TGCGCCAGCAGCCAAGCCCCTTGGCGGAACACTGAAGCTTTCTTT.

As to this clone: The sample holds other DNA sequences that translate to the same CDR3. The rearrangement uses TRBV18 and TRBJ1-2, with a possible D match to TRBD1 (6 bases). The CDR3 runs to 13 residues. Germline V gene data show CDR1 as KGHSH and CDR2 as LQKENI. Trimming stripped 6 bases from V and 8 bases from J, with 16 bases between. For the CDR3, the DNA is TGTGCCAGCTCCCCAAGGGACACGGACGGCTACACCTTC. This encodes CASSPRDTDGYTF. Filled out from reference TRBV18 and TRBJ1-2, the complete variable domain reads NAGVMQNPRHLVRRRGQEARLRCSPMKGHSHVYWYRQLPEEGLKFMVYLQKENIIDESGMPKERFSAEFPKEGPSILRIQQVVRGDSAAYFCASSPRDTDGYTFGSGTRLTVV.

The gene calls are TRBV29-1 and TRBJ1-2; D is perhaps TRBD1 (6 bases). Trimming removed 4 bases from V and 4 bases from J, with 13 bases in between. The germline V gene encodes CDR1 SQVTM and CDR2 ANQGSEA. There are 13 residues in the CDR3. The CDR3 spells CSVGSDRAYGYTF. The CDR3 DNA reads as TGCAGCGTTGGGTCGGACAGAGCCTATGGCTACACCTTC.

The V call is TRBV18, the J call TRBJ1-1; D unresolved. Trimming cost V 2 bases and J 3 bases, with 10 bases left between them. Germline lookup yields CDR1 KGHSH and CDR2 LQKENI. The CDR3 spans 14 residues. CDR3 sequence reads: CASSPGSRDTEAFF. The CDR3 DNA reads as TGTGCCAGCTCACCAGGGTCTAGGGACACTGAAGCTTTCTTT. The whole variable domain, filled in from reference TRBV18 and TRBJ1-1, reads NAGVMQNPRHLVRRRGQEARLRCSPMKGHSHVYWYRQLPEEGLKFMVYLQKENIIDESGMPKERFSAEFPKEGPSILRIQQVVRGDSAAYFCASSPGSRDTEAFFGQGTRLTVV.

This clone was found a few times. V usage is TRBV4-1 and J usage is TRBJ1-3; D is possibly TRBD1 (5 bases). This CDR3 spans 12 amino acids. Germline CDR1 MGHRA, CDR2 YSYEKL. Trimming stripped 5 bases from V and 13 bases from J, with 15 bases between. In nucleotides, the CDR3 is TGCGCCAGCAGCGCAAGGGGCAGGGCAATATATTTT. Residues: CASSARGRAIYF.

This clone was detected only once. This sequence joins TRBV2 and TRBJ1-5; D is uncertain. Germline V lookup: CDR1 SNHLY, CDR2 FYNNEI. V was trimmed by 6 bases and J by 2 bases, leaving 8 bases between them. The CDR3 sequence is 13 residues long. CDR3 nucleotide sequence: TGTGCCAGCAGATTTATGGGCAATCAGCCCCAGCATTTT. This gives the protein CASRFMGNQPQHF.

The chain is built from TRBV5-1 and TRBJ1-4; D ambiguous. Germline values: CDR1 SGHRS, CDR2 YFSETQ. Trimming pared 0 bases from V and 4 bases from J, leaving 7 bases between. The CDR3 totals 14 residues. The CDR3 here is CASSLDGFNEKLFF. CDR3 sequence (DNA): TGCGCCAGCAGCTTGGACGGGTTTAATGAAAAACTGTTTTTT.

This clone has just one count. The CDR3 sequence: CASSFLSGGGRHEQYF. The CDR3 nucleotides read TGTGCCAGCAGTTTCTTATCGGGGGGGGGACGCCACGAGCAGTACTTC. V is TRBV27 and J is TRBJ2-7, with 8 bases aligning to TRBD2. Germline V gene data show CDR1 as MNHEY and CDR2 as SMNVEV (reference sequence). The CDR3 length is 16 residues. Losses at the gene ends were 3 bases for V and 5 bases for J; bases not matched to a gene: 12.

The chain employs TRBV5-1 and TRBJ2-1; D is undetermined. Germline CDR1 and CDR2: SGHRS and YFSETQ. The CDR3 runs 16 residues. Trimming cost V 4 bases and J 4 bases, with 18 bases left between them. The CDR3 nucleotides read TGCGCCAGCAGCCCCAAGCTTCGGTCCGAATACAATGAGCAGTTCTTC. Protein product: CASSPKLRSEYNEQFF. Together with reference TRBV5-1 and TRBJ2-1, the CDR3 gives the full variable domain: KAGVTQTPRYLIKTRGQQVTLSCSPISGHRSVSWYQQTPGQGLQFLFEYFSETQRNKGNFPGRFSGRQFSNSRSEMNVSTLELGDSALYLCASSPKLRSEYNEQFFGPGTRLTVL.

J is TRBJ1-2 and V is TRBV5-5; 8 nucleotides match TRBD1. Per germline, CDR1 SGHKS and CDR2 YYEKEE (reference sequence). The J segment lost 4 bases and the V segment lost 2 bases, leaving 4 bases of the junction unmatched. The CDR3 extends over 14 amino acids. The CDR3 nucleotides read TGTGCCAGCAGCTTCCGCACAGGGGGCTATGGCTACACCTTC. Translation: CASSFRTGGYGYTF.

In its sample, this clone was seen once. This chain joins TRBV4-1 and TRBJ2-3; D ambiguous. This CDR3 has 14 residues. The V and J ends lost 6 bases and 6 bases respectively, with 16 bases between them. The germline gives CDR1 MGHRA, CDR2 YSYEKL. CDR3 bases: TGCGCCAGCAGGCAAAGGGTCGTCGGGGATACGCAGTATTTT. This sequence encodes CASRQRVVGDTQYF.

The chain carries TRBV19 and TRBJ1-2; 9 bases agree with TRBD1. This CDR3 region has 14 residues. Germline lookup yields CDR1 LNHDA and CDR2 SQIVND (reference sequence). Trimming at V came to 5 bases and at J to 10 bases, leaving 11 bases not matched to a gene. CDR3 coding DNA: TGTGCCAGTAGTTCCACAGGGGGCGCCTGGGACTACACCTTC. This codes for CASSSTGGAWDYTF.

About this clone: At the DNA level, this CDR3 is encoded by other sequences in the same sample as well. V and J are TRBV19 and TRBJ1-3; unclear D gene. The V end was cut by 1 base, the J end by 0 bases, with 7 bases between. Germline lookup yields CDR1 LNHDA and CDR2 SQIVND (reference sequence). CDR3 length equals 15 residues. The CDR3 DNA follows: TGTGCCAGTAGTATAGGTCGGGGCTCTGGAAACACCATATATTTT. It codes for CASSIGRGSGNTIYF. The full variable domain, completed using reference TRBV19 and TRBJ1-3, is DGGITQSPKYLFRKEGQNVTLSCEQNLNHDAMYWYRQDPGQGLRLIYYSQIVNDFQKGDIAEGYSVSREKKESFPLTVTSAQKNPTAFYLCASSIGRGSGNTIYFGEGSWLTVV.

V usage is TRBV7-2 and J usage is TRBJ1-5; 10 bases agree with TRBD1. The V segment lost 5 bases and the J segment 6 bases; nucleotides outside the gene matches: 4. Germline CDR1 is SGHTA and CDR2 is FQGNSA. The CDR3 loop spans 14 amino acids. In DNA, the CDR3 is TGTGCCAGCAGCCAGGGACAGGGGTCTCAGCCCCAGCATTTT. The encoded protein is CASSQGQGSQPQHF.

This chain connects TRBV19 to TRBJ1-2; D gene uncertain. V dropped 5 bases and J dropped 5 bases, with 15 bases sitting between them. Germline V gene data show CDR1 as LNHDA and CDR2 as SQIVND (reference sequence). The CDR3 spans 14 residues. CDR3 DNA: TGTGCCAGTAGTCCCACCGCGCTTGAATATGGCTACACCTTC. Protein sequence: CASSPTALEYGYTF.